The clone carrying this T cell receptor beta chain was recorded many times. The antigen remains undetermined. This sample was taken from a study of Graves' ophthalmopathy and Graves' hyperthyroidism. Overall study results and limits: Ophthalmopathy progression prediction by the model yielded a sensitivity of 70.59% and a specificity of just over 72%.

Under 3 months in duration, the ophthalmopathy in affected donors had moderate-to-severe activity, CAS ≥3 and NOSPECS ≥4. For repertoire sequencing, the TCR beta CDR3 regions were amplified from RNA transcripts. HTBI primers primed a first-round RT-PCR, and a second-round multiplex PCR followed. TCRdb processed the multiplex PCR reads anew with MiXCR; each CDR3 protein has one entry. The sample yields about 170,000 distinct CDR3 sequences, roughly 37% seen once. The V and J ends lost 2 bases and 5 bases respectively, with 12 bases between them. Germline CDR1 and CDR2: LNHDA and SQIVND (reference sequence). The CDR3 loop spans 14 amino acids.

The source of this sequence is a middle-aged woman with Graves' ophthalmopathy. Sequences were obtained from peripheral blood. This chain links TRBV19 with TRBJ1-1; D is perhaps TRBD1 (5 bases). The CDR3 protein is CASSIRMGLTEAFF. The CDR3 nucleotides are TGTGCCAGTAGTATAAGGATGGGGCTTACTGAAGCTTTCTTT. Supplemented by reference TRBV19 and TRBJ1-1, the full variable domain reads DGGITQSPKYLFRKEGQNVTLSCEQNLNHDAMYWYRQDPGQGLRLIYYSQIVNDFQKGDIAEGYSVSREKKESFPLTVTSAQKNPTAFYLCASSIRMGLTEAFFGQGTRLTVV.